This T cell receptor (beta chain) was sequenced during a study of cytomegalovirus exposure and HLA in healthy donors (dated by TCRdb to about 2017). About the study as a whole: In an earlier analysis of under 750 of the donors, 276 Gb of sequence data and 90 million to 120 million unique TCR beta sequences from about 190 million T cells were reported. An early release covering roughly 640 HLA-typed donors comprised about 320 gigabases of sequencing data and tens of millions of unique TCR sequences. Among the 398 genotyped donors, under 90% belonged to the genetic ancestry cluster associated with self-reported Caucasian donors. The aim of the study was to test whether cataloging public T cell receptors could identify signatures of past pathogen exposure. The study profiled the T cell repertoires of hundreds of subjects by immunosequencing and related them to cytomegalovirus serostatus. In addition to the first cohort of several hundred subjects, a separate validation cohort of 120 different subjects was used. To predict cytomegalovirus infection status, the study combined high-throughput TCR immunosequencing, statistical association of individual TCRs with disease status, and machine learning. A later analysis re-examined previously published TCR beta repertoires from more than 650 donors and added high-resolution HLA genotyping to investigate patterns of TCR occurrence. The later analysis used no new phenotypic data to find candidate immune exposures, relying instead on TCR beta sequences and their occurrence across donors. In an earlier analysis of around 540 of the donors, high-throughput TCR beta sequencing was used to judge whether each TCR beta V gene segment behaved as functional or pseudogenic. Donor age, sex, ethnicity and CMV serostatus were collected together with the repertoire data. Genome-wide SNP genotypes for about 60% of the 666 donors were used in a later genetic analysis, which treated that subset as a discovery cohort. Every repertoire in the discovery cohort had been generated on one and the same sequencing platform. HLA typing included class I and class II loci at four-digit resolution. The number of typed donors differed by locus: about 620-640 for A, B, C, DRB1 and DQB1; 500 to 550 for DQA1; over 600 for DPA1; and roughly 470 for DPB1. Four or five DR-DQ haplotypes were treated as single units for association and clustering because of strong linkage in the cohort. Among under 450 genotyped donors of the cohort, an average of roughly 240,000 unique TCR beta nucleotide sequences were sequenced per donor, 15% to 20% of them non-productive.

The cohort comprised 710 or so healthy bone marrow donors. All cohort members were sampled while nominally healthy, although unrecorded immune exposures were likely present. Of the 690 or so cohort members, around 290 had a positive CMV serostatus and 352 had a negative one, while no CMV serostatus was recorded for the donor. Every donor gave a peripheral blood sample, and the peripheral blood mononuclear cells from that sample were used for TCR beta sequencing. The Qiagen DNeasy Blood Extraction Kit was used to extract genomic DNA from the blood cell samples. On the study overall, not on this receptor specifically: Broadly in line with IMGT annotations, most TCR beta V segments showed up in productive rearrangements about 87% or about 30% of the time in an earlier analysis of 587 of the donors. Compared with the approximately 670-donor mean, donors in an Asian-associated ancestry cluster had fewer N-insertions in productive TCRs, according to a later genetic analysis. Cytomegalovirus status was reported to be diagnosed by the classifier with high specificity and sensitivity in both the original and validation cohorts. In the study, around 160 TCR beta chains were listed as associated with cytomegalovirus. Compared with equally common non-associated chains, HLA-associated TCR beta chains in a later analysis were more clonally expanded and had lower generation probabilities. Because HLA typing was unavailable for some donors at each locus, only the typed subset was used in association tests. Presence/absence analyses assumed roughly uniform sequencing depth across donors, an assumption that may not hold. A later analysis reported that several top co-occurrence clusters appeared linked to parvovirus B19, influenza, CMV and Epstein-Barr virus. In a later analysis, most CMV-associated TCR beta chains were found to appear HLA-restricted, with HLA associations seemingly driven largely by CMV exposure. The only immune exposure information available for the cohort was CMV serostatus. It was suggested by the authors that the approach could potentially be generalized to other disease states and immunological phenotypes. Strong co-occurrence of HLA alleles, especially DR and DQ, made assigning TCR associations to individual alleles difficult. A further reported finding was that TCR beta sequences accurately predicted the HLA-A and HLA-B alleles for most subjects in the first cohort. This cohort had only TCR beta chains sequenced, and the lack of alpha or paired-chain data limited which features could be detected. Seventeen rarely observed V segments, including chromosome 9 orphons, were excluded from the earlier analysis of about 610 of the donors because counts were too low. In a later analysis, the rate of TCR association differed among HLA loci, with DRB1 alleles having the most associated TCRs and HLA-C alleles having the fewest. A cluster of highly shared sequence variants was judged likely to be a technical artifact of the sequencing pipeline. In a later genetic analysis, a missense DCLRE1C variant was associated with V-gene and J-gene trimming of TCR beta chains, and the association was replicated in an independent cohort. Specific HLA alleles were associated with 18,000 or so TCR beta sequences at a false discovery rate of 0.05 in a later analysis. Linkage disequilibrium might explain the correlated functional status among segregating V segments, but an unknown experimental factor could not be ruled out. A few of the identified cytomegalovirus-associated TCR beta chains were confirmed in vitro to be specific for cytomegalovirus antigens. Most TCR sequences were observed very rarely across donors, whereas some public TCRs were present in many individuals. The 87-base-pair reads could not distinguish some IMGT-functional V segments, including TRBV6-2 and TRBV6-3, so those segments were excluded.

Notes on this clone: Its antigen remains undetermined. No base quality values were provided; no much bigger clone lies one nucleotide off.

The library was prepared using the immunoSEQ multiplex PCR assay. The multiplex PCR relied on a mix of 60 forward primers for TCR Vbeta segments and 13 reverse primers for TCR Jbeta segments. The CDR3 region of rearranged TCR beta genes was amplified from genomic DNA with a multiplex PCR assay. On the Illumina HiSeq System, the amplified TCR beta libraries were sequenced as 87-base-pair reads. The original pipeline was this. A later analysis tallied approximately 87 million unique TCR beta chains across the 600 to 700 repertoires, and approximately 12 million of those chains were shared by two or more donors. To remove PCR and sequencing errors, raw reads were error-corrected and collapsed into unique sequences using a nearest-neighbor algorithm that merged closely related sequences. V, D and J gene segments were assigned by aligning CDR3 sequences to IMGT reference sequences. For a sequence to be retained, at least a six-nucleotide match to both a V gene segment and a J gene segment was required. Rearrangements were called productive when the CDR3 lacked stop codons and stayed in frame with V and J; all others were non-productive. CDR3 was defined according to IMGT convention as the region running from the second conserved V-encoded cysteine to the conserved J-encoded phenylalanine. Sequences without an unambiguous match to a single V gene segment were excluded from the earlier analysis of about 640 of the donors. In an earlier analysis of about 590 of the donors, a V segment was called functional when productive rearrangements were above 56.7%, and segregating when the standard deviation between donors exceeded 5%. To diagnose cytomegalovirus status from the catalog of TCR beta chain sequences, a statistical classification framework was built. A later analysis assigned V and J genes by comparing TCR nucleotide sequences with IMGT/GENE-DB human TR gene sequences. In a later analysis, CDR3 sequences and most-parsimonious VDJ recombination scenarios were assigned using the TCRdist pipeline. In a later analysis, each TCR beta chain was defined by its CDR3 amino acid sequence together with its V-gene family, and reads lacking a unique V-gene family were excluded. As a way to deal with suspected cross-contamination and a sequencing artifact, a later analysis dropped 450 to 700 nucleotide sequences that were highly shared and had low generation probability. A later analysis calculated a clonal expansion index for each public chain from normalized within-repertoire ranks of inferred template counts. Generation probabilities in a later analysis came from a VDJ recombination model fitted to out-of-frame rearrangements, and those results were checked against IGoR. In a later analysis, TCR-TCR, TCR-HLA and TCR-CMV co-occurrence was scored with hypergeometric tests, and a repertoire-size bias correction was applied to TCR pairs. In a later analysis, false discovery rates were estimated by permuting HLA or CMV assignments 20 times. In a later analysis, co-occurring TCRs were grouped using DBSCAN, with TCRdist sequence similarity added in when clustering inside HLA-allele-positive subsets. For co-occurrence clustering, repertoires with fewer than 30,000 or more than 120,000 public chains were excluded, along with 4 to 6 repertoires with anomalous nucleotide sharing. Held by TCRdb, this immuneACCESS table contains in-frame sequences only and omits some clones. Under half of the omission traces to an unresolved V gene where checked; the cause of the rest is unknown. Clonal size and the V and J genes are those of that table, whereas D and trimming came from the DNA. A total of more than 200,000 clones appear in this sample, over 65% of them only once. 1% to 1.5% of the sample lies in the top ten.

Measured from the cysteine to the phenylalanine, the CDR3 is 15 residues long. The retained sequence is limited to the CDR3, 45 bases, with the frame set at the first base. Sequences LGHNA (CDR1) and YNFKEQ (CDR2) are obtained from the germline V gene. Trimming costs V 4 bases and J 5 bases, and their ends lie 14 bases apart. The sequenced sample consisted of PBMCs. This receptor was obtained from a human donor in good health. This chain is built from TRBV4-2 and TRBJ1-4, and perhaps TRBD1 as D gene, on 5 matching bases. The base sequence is TGTGCCAGCAGCCGCGGGGTCAGGGAGAATGAAAAACTGTTTTTT. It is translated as CASSRGVRENEKLFF.